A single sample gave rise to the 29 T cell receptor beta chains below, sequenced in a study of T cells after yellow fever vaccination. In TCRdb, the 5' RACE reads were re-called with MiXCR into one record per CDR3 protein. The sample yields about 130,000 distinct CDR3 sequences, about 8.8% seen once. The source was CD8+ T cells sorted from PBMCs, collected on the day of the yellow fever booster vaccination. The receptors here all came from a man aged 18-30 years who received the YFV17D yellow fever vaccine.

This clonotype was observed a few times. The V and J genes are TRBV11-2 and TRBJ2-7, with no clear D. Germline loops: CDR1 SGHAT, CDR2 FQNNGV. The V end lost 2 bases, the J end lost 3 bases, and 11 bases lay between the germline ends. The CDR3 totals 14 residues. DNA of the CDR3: TGTGCCAGCAGCTTATCAGCAGGCCTCTACGAGCAGTACTTC. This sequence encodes CASSLSAGLYEQYF.

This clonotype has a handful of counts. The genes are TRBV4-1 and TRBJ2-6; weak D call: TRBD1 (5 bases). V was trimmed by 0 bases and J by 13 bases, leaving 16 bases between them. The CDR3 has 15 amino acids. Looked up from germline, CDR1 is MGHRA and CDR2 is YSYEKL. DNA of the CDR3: TGCGCCAGCAGCCAAGATGGGGCAGGGTCTCAGGTCCTGACTTTC. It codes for CASSQDGAGSQVLTF.

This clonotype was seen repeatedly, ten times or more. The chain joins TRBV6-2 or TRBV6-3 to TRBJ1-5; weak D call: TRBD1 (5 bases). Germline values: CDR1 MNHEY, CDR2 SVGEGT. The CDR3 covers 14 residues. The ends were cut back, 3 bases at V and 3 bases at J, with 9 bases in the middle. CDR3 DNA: TGTGCCAGCAGTTATGGACACCTCAATCAGCCCCAGCATTTT. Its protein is CASSYGHLNQPQHF.

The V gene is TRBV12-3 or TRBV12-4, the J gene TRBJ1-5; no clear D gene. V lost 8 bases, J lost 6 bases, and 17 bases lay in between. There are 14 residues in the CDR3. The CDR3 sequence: CASARWLLSQPQHF. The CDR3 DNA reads TGTGCCAGCGCTCGGTGGTTACTGAGTCAGCCCCAGCATTTT.

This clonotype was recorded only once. The CDR3 reads CASSPNRGRRQGQPQHF. DNA of the CDR3: TGTGCCAGCAGCCCTAACAGGGGGCGCCGGCAAGGGCAGCCCCAGCATTTT. The rearrangement joins TRBV7-2 to TRBJ1-5; 9 nucleotides match TRBD1. Germline trimming cut 5 bases from V and 7 bases from J; bases unmatched to any gene: 15. The CDR3 is 17 residues long. Germline lookup yields CDR1 SGHTA and CDR2 FQGNSA. Drawing the rest from reference TRBV7-2 and TRBJ1-5, the complete variable domain is GAGVSQSPSNKVTEKGKDVELRCDPISGHTALYWYRQSLGQGLEFLIYFQGNSAPDKSGLPSDRFSAERTGGSVSTLTIQRTQQEDSAVYLCASSPNRGRRQGQPQHFGDGTRLSIL.

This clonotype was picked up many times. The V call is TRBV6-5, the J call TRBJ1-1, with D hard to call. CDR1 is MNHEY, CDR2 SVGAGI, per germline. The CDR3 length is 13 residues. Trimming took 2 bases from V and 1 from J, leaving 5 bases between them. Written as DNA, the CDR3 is TGTGCCAGCAGTTACGGGTGGAACACTGAAGCTTTCTTT. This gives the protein CASSYGWNTEAFF.

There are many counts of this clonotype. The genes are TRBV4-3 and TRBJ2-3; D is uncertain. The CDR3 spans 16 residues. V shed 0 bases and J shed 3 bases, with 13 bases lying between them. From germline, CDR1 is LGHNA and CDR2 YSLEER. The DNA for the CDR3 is TGCGCCAGCAGCCAAGATAGTACAGTTAGGACAGATACGCAGTATTTT. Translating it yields CASSQDSTVRTDTQYF.

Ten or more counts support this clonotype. CDR3 residues: CSAGGPFDNEQFF. DNA of the CDR3: TGCAGTGCAGGGGGGCCTTTCGACAATGAGCAGTTCTTC. The rearrangement uses TRBV20-1 and TRBJ2-1; D is perhaps TRBD1 or TRBD2 (6 bases each). CDR3 length: 13 residues. Trimming took 6 bases from V and 5 from J, leaving 14 bases between them. The V gene's germline CDR1 is DFQATT and CDR2 SNEGSKA (reference sequence).

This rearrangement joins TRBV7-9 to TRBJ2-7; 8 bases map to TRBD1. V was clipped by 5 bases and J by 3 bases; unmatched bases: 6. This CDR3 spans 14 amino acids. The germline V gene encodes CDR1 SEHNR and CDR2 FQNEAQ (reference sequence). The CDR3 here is CASSDDGTGYEQYF. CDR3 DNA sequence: TGTGCCAGCAGCGATGACGGGACAGGCTACGAGCAGTACTTC.

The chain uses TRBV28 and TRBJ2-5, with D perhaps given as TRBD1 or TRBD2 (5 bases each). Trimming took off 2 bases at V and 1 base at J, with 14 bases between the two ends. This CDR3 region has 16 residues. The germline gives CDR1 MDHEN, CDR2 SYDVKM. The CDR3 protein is CASSLKGRVFQETQYF. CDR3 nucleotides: TGTGCCAGCAGTTTAAAGGGACGGGTATTCCAAGAGACCCAGTACTTC.

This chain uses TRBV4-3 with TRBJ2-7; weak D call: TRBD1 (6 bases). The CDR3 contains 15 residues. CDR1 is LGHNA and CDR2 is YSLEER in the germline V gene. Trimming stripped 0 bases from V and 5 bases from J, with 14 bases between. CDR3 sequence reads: CASSQEGTGFDEQYF. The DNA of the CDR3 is TGCGCCAGCAGCCAAGAGGGAACAGGGTTCGACGAGCAGTACTTC.

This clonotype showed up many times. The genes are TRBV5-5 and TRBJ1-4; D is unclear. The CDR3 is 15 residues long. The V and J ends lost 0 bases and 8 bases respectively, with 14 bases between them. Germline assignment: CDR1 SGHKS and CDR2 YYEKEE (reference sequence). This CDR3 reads CASSLAGLGREKLFF. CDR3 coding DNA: TGTGCCAGCAGCTTGGCCGGGCTCGGAAGGGAAAAACTGTTTTTT.

Here the CDR3 DNA reads TGTGCCAGCAGCCCACCCGGCTACAATGAGCAGTTCTTC. Translation: CASSPPGYNEQFF. The chain is built from TRBV27 and TRBJ2-1, with D unclear. The CDR3 has 13 residues. Germline V gives CDR1 MNHEY, CDR2 SMNVEV (reference sequence). Trimming pared 6 bases from V and 3 bases from J, leaving 9 bases between.

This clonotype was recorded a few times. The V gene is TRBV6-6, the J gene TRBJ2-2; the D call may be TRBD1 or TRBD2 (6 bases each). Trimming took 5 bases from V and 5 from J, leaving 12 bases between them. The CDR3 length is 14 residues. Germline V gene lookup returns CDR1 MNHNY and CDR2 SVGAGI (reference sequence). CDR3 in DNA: TGTGCCAGCAGTCGGGGGCGTCCAACCGGGGAGCTGTTTTTT. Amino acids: CASSRGRPTGELFF.

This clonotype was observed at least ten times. The CDR3 DNA reads as TGCGCCAGCAGGGCCGGGACAGGGGCCTACGAGCAGTACGTC. Residues: CASRAGTGAYEQYV. The genes are TRBV5-1 and TRBJ2-7, with 10 bases that match TRBD1. After removal of 5 bases from V and 2 bases from J, the junction contained 4 bases not matched to a gene. The V gene's germline CDR1 is SGHRS and CDR2 YFSETQ. There are 14 residues in the CDR3.

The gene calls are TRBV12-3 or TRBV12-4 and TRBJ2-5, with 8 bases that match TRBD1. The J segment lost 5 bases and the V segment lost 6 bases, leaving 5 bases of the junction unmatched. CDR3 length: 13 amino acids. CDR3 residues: CASSYQGAETQYF. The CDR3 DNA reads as TGTGCCAGCAGCTATCAGGGGGCGGAGACCCAGTACTTC.

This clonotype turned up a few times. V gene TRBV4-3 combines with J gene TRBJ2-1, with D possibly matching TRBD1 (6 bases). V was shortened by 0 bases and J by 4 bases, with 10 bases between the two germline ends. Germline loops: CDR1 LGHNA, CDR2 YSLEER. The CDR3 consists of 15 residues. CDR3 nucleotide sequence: TGCGCCAGCAGCCAAGAGGGGGCCCTTTACAATGAGCAGTTCTTC. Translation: CASSQEGALYNEQFF.

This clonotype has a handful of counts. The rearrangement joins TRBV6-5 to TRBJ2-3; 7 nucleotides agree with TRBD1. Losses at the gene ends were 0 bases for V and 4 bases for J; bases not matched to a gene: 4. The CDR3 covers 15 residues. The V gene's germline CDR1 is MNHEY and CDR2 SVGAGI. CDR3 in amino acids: CASSYSTGFADTQYF. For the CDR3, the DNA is TGTGCCAGCAGTTACTCGACAGGGTTCGCAGATACGCAGTATTTT.

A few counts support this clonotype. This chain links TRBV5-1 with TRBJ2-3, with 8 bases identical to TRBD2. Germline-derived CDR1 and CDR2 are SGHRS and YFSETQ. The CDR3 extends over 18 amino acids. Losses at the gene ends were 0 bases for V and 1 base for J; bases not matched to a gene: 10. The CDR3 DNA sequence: TGCGCCAGCAGCTTGGCATTAGCGGGGACCCGTGGCACAGATACGCAGTATTTT. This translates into CASSLALAGTRGTDTQYF.

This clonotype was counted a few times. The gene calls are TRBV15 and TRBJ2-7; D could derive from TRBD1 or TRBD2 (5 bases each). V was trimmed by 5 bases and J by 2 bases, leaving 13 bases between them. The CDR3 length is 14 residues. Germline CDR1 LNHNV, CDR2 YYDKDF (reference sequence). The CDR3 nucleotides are TGTGCCACCAGCCGACGGGACGGCCCCTACGAGCAGTACGTC. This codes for CATSRRDGPYEQYV.

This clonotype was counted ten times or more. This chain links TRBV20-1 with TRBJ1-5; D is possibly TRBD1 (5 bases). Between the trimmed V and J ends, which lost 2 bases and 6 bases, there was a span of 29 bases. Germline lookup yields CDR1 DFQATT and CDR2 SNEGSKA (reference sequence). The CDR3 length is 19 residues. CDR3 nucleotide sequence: TGCAGTGCTAGACTTTCTTCCCACGGGGACGGTCAGGAAGGTCAGCCCCAGCATTTT. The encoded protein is CSARLSSHGDGQEGQPQHF.

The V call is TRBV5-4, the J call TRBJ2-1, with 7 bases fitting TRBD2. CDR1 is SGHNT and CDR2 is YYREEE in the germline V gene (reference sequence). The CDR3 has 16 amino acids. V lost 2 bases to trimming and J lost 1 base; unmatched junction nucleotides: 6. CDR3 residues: CASSFFGGGSYNEQFF. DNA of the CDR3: TGTGCCAGCAGCTTCTTTGGCGGGGGATCCTACAATGAGCAGTTCTTC.

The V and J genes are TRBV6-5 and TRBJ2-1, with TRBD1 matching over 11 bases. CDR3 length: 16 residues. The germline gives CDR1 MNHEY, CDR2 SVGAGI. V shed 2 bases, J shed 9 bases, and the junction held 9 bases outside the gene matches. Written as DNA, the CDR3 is TGTGCCAGCAGTTACGCCGCCGGGACAGGGGGTAGTGAGCAGTTCTTC. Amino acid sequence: CASSYAAGTGGSEQFF.

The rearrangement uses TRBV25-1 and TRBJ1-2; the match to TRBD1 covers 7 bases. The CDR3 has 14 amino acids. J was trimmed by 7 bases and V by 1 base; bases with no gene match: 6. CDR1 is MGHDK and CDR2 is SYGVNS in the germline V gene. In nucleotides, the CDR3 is TGTGCCAGCAGTGAATCTGCAGGGGGTCTTGGCTACACCTTC. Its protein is CASSESAGGLGYTF.

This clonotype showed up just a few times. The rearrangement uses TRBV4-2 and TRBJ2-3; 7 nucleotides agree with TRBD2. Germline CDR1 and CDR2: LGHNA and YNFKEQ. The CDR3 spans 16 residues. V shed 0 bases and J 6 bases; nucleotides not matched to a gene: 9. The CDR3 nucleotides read TGTGCCAGCAGCCAAGAGGGACTACCCCCTTGGGATACGCAGTATTTT. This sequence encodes CASSQEGLPPWDTQYF.

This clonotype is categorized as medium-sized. The CDR3 sequence is CASSQEGGGLPDTQYF. As DNA, the CDR3 is TGTGCCAGCAGCCAAGAGGGCGGGGGCCTTCCAGATACGCAGTATTTT. The J gene is TRBJ2-3, the V gene TRBV4-2; a weak D match, TRBD2 (7 bases). The V end lost 0 bases, the J end lost 4 bases, and 14 bases lay between the germline ends. This CDR3 spans 16 amino acids. From germline, CDR1 is LGHNA and CDR2 YNFKEQ.

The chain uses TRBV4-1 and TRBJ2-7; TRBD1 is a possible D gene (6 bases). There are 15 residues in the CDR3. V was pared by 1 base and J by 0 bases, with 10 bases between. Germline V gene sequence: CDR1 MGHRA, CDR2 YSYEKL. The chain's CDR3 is CASSQGTVSSYEQYF. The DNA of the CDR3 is TGCGCCAGCAGCCAAGGGACAGTCAGCTCCTACGAGCAGTACTTC.

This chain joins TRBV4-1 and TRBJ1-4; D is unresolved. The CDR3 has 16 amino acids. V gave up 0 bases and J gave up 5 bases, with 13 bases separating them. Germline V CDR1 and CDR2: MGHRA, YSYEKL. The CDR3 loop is CASSQEGIRRNEKLFF. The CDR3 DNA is TGCGCCAGCAGCCAAGAAGGGATACGGAGGAATGAAAAACTGTTTTTT.

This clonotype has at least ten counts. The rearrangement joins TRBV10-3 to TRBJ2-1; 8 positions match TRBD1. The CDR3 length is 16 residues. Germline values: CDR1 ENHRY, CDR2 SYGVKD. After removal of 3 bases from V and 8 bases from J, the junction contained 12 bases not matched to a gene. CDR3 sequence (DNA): TGTGCCATCAGTGAACTCGGTCAGGGGGCTTTATATGAGCAGTTCTTC. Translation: CAISELGQGALYEQFF.